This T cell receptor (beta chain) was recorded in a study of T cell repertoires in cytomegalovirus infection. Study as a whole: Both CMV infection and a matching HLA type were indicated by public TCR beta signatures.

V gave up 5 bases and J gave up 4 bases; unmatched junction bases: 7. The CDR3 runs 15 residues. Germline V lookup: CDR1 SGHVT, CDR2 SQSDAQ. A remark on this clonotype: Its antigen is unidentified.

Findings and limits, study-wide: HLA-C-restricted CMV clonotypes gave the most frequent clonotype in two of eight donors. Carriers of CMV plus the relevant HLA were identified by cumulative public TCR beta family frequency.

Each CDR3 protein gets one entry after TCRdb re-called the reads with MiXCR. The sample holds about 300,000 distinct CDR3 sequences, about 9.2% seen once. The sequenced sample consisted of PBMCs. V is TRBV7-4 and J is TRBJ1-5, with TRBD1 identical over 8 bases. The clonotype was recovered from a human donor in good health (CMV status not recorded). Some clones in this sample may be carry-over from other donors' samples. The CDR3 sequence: CASSGRTGHNQPQHF. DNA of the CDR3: TGTGCCAGCAGCGGAAGGACAGGGCATAATCAGCCCCAGCATTTT.